These 27 T cell receptor beta chains were sequenced from one sample in a study of blood T cell repertoires in COVID-19 (TCRdb year 2020). The library was built by means of the immunoSEQ multiplex PCR assay. The table comes from immuneACCESS by way of TCRdb, which keeps in-frame sequences with V and J called. Part of the clones is missing from these tables; in studies checked, under half for an unresolved V gene and the rest for unknown reasons. The sample records approximately 330,000 clones, over 80% of which are singletons. The ten largest account for roughly a tenth of the sample. Sequenced: peripheral blood. The receptors derive from a man aged 25-45 years with COVID-19, enrolled during active disease.

This sequence joins TRBV6-5 and TRBJ1-4, with 9 bases identical to TRBD1. Germline V gene data show CDR1 as MNHEY and CDR2 as SVGAGI. J gave up 10 bases and V 7 bases, and 13 bases lay outside the gene matches. The CDR3 has 15 residues. DNA of the CDR3: TGTGCCAGCACCTCTAGGGGGACAGGGCGAGGAAAACTGTTTTTT. This gives the protein CASTSRGTGRGKLFF.

This sequence joins TRBV7-7 and TRBJ2-3; 12 bases fit TRBD2. J lost 11 bases, V lost 3 bases, and 15 bases had no gene match. The CDR3 contains 17 residues. In germline, CDR1 is SSHAT, CDR2 FNYEAQ (reference sequence). For the CDR3, the DNA is TGTGCCAGCAGCTTCCCCTCCCCCCTAGCGGGAGGGCTTGGGCAGTATTTT. Encoded protein: CASSFPSPLAGGLGQYF.

The chain combines TRBV7-9 with TRBJ1-6, with 8 bases lining up with TRBD1. The V gene's germline CDR1 is SEHNR and CDR2 FQNEAQ (reference sequence). V lost 5 bases and J lost 10; bases outside the gene matches: 10. The CDR3 extends over 15 amino acids. The CDR3 protein is CASSVLRDRQSPLHF. As DNA, the CDR3 is TGTGCCAGCAGCGTACTCCGGGACAGGCAATCACCCCTCCACTTT.

The DNA for the CDR3 is TGTGCCAGCACCGGACAGTCTAACTATGGCTACACCTTC. Translating it yields CASTGQSNYGYTF. The J gene is TRBJ1-2, the V gene TRBV6-5; TRBD1 might be the D (6 bases). The CDR3 has 13 residues. In germline, CDR1 is MNHEY, CDR2 SVGAGI. Trimming removed 7 bases at V and 0 bases at J, with 9 bases between.

This chain links TRBV24-1 with TRBJ2-1, with a possible D match to TRBD2 (6 bases). Germline loops: CDR1 KGHDR, CDR2 SFDVKD. V lost 6 bases and J lost 7, with 18 bases in between. CDR3 length: 15 residues. The CDR3 nucleotides are TGTGCCACCAGTCCCCGGGAGTCCGATAGGAATGAGCAGTTCTTC. It codes for CATSPRESDRNEQFF.

The chain has TRBV18 and TRBJ2-7, with D possibly being TRBD1 (5 bases). V was trimmed by 0 bases and J by 2 bases, leaving 11 bases between them. The CDR3 contains 15 residues. Germline CDR1 and CDR2: KGHSH and LQKENI. Here the CDR3 reads CASSPPGRATYEQYF. The CDR3 DNA follows: TGTGCCAGCTCACCACCGGGCAGGGCTACCTACGAGCAGTACTTC.

This clone was seen a single time. The rearrangement links TRBV12-1 to TRBJ2-6; no DNA check was done on the table's D call, TRBD2. TRBV12-1 is a pseudogene locus. The CDR3 is 16 amino acids. Written as DNA, the CDR3 is TGTGCCAGCAGCCGGCGGGACTTTGCTGGGGCCAACGTCCTGACTTTC. Translation: CASSRRDFAGANVLTF.

The CDR3 region is CASSIGLGGTDTQYF. The CDR3 DNA sequence: TGTGCCAGTAGTATAGGTCTGGGAGGCACAGATACGCAGTATTTT. J is TRBJ2-3 and V is TRBV19, with D possibly being TRBD2 (5 bases). The V end lost 1 base, the J end lost 1 base, and 9 bases lay between the germline ends. This CDR3 spans 15 amino acids. The V gene's germline CDR1 is LNHDA and CDR2 SQIVND (reference sequence).

The chain uses TRBV15 and TRBJ1-5, with 9 positions matching TRBD1. Germline lookup yields CDR1 LNHNV and CDR2 YYDKDF (reference sequence). The CDR3 covers 15 residues. J lost 4 bases, V lost 4 bases, and 5 bases had no gene match. This chain's CDR3 is CATSIPGQGNQPQHF. The CDR3 DNA is TGTGCCACCAGCATCCCGGGACAGGGTAATCAGCCCCAGCATTTT. Full variable domain (outside the CDR3, taken from reference TRBV15 and TRBJ1-5): DAMVIQNPRYQVTQFGKPVTLSCSQTLNHNVMYWYQQKSSQAPKLLFHYYDKDFNNEADTPDNFQSRRPNTSFCFLDIRSPGLGDTAMYLCATSIPGQGNQPQHFGDGTRLSIL.

This clone was seen just once. The chain uses TRBV7-2 and TRBJ1-2, with D maybe TRBD1 (5 bases). Germline-derived CDR1 and CDR2 are SGHTA and FQGNSA. The CDR3 covers 14 residues. V lost 7 bases to trimming and J lost 4 bases, with 16 bases between them. CDR3 in DNA: TGTGCCAGCATCACAGACAGAGAGATCTATGGCTACACCTTC. This translates into CASITDREIYGYTF.

The rearrangement joins TRBV5-4 to TRBJ2-1, with TRBD1 matching over 11 bases. The V and J ends lost 4 bases and 7 bases, in that order; junction bases with no gene match: 13. This CDR3 spans 17 amino acids. Per germline, CDR1 SGHNT and CDR2 YYREEE (reference sequence). CDR3 loop: CASSPGQGAIRMNEQFF. The CDR3 coding sequence is TGTGCCAGCAGCCCTGGACAGGGGGCGATAAGAATGAATGAGCAGTTCTTC.

This clone has just one count. The rearrangement links TRBV15 to TRBJ2-7; TRBD1 is a possible D gene (5 bases). Trimming took 5 bases from V and 3 from J, leaving 23 bases between them. The CDR3 consists of 17 residues. Germline CDR1 is LNHNV and CDR2 is YYDKDF (reference sequence). The CDR3 DNA follows: TGTGCCACCAGCCGACCGTCAACGGCAGGGCCAGTCTACGAGCAGTACTTC. Protein: CATSRPSTAGPVYEQYF.

V and J are TRBV29-1 and TRBJ1-1; 8 positions agree with TRBD1. J lost 7 bases, V lost 2 bases, and 6 bases had no gene match. The CDR3 runs to 13 residues. Germline V gives CDR1 SQVTM, CDR2 ANQGSEA. The CDR3 is CSVESSGTGEAFF. The CDR3 coding sequence is TGCAGCGTTGAATCATCCGGGACAGGTGAAGCTTTCTTT.

This clone was seen just once. The chain combines TRBV5-1 with TRBJ2-5; TRBD1 aligns across 9 bases. Germline CDR1 SGHRS, CDR2 YFSETQ. Losses at the gene ends were 4 bases for V and 6 bases for J; bases not matched to a gene: 7. The CDR3 spans 14 residues. CDR3 in DNA: TGCGCCAGCAGCCCCGGGACAGGGCAGCAGACCCAGTACTTC. Amino acid sequence: CASSPGTGQQTQYF.

This clone appeared a few times. The rearrangement uses TRBV4-1 and TRBJ2-1, with 15 bases fitting TRBD2. The CDR3 totals 18 residues. The V segment lost 2 bases and the J segment 3 bases; nucleotides outside the gene matches: 5. Germline V gene lookup returns CDR1 MGHRA and CDR2 YSYEKL. CDR3 residues: CASSQRTSGRAFYNEQFF. The CDR3 coding sequence is TGCGCCAGCAGCCAACGGACTAGCGGGAGGGCCTTCTACAATGAGCAGTTCTTC.

The chain is built from TRBV6-2 or TRBV6-3 and TRBJ2-7, with 8 bases fitting TRBD1. The V gene end was trimmed by 6 bases and the J gene end by 2 bases; junction bases not matched to a gene: 15. The CDR3 contains 17 residues. CDR1 is MNHEY, CDR2 SVGEGT, per germline. The CDR3 bases are TGTGCCAGCAGCCGAGAAAGGGTCGGGACAGGTGCCTACGAGCAGTACTTC. This codes for CASSRERVGTGAYEQYF.

This sequence joins TRBV27 and TRBJ2-3, with TRBD1 matching over 9 bases. Germline V gene lookup returns CDR1 MNHEY and CDR2 SMNVEV (reference sequence). Trimming at V came to 6 bases and at J to 1 base, leaving 8 bases not matched to a gene. The CDR3 runs to 16 residues. The chain's CDR3 is CASSRDRGTGTDTQYF. The CDR3 nucleotides are TGTGCCAGCAGCAGAGACAGGGGGACGGGCACAGATACGCAGTATTTT.

This clone was seen more than once but under ten times. This chain connects TRBV7-3 to TRBJ2-1; maybe TRBD1 (5 bases). The CDR3 totals 17 residues. V shed 0 bases and J shed 0 bases, with 12 bases lying between them. Germline CDR1 and CDR2: SGHTA and FQGTGA. Written as DNA, the CDR3 is TGTGCCAGCAGCTTAACTGGCCAGGGTTCCTCCTACAATGAGCAGTTCTTC. Protein: CASSLTGQGSSYNEQFF.

This clone was counted only a few times. The rearrangement links TRBV14 to TRBJ2-3; 8 bases line up with TRBD2. Per the germline V gene, CDR1 is SGHDN and CDR2 is FVKESK. The CDR3 has 15 residues. Losses at the gene ends were 2 bases for V and 2 bases for J; bases not matched to a gene: 3. CDR3 nucleotide sequence: TGTGCCAGCAGCCAAATTAGCGGGATCACAGATACGCAGTATTTT. Translated, it gives CASSQISGITDTQYF.

V and J are TRBV14 and TRBJ1-6, with TRBD1 as a possible D gene (6 bases). This CDR3 is built from 14 residues. Between the trimmed V and J ends, which lost 3 bases and 8 bases, there was a span of 11 bases. Germline CDR1 SGHDN, CDR2 FVKESK. This chain's CDR3 is CASSQATGYSPLHF. CDR3 sequence (DNA): TGTGCCAGCAGCCAGGCCACAGGGTATTCACCCCTCCACTTT. Full variable domain (outside the CDR3, taken from reference TRBV14 and TRBJ1-6): EAGVTQFPSHSVIEKGQTVTLRCDPISGHDNLYWYRRVMGKEIKFLLHFVKESKQDESGMPNNRFLAERTGGTYSTLKVQPAELEDSGVYFCASSQATGYSPLHFGNGTRLTVT.

This chain links TRBV7-2 with TRBJ1-2; D is unclear. The CDR3 length is 14 residues. The germline gives CDR1 SGHTA, CDR2 FQGNSA. Trimming shortened V by 0 bases and J by 4 bases, and 9 bases separated the two germline ends. CDR3 in amino acids: CASSLAREVYGYTF. DNA for the CDR3: TGTGCCAGCAGCTTAGCGAGGGAAGTCTATGGCTACACCTTC.

The chain links TRBV19 to TRBJ2-1; the match to TRBD2 covers 13 bases. Germline V gene data show CDR1 as LNHDA and CDR2 as SQIVND (reference sequence). The CDR3 extends over 15 amino acids. Losses at the gene ends were 4 bases for V and 9 bases for J; bases not matched to a gene: 6. The CDR3 sequence is CASSTGGLAGTEQFF. The CDR3 coding sequence is TGTGCCAGTAGTACGGGGGGACTAGCGGGGACTGAGCAGTTCTTC. The whole variable domain, remainder taken from reference TRBV19 and TRBJ2-1, is DGGITQSPKYLFRKEGQNVTLSCEQNLNHDAMYWYRQDPGQGLRLIYYSQIVNDFQKGDIAEGYSVSREKKESFPLTVTSAQKNPTAFYLCASSTGGLAGTEQFFGPGTRLTVL.

J is TRBJ2-7 and V is TRBV7-2; 7 bases match TRBD2. V lost 5 bases, J lost 2 bases, and 9 bases stayed unmatched. The CDR3 totals 15 residues. CDR1 is SGHTA, CDR2 FQGNSA, per germline. The CDR3: CASSHRLAGAYEQYF. In DNA, the CDR3 is TGTGCCAGCAGCCATAGGTTGGCGGGGGCCTACGAGCAGTACTTC.

Remarks on this clone: This sample includes further DNA sequences coding for the same CDR3. The chain links TRBV19 to TRBJ2-7, with 9 bases identical to TRBD1. V trimming: 4 bases; J trimming: 2 bases; junction bases outside the gene matches: 6. The CDR3 is 15 residues long. In germline, CDR1 is LNHDA, CDR2 SQIVND (reference sequence). CDR3 sequence: CASSTFRDRAYEQYF. DNA for the CDR3: TGTGCCAGTAGTACATTCCGGGACAGGGCCTACGAGCAGTACTTC. The full variable domain, rest sourced from reference TRBV19 and TRBJ2-7, is DGGITQSPKYLFRKEGQNVTLSCEQNLNHDAMYWYRQDPGQGLRLIYYSQIVNDFQKGDIAEGYSVSREKKESFPLTVTSAQKNPTAFYLCASSTFRDRAYEQYFGPGTRLTVT.

This chain links TRBV5-8 with TRBJ1-1; D might be TRBD1 (5 bases). The germline gives CDR1 SGHTS, CDR2 YDEGEE. V was trimmed by 0 bases and J by 4 bases, leaving 13 bases between them. This CDR3 comprises 15 residues. The CDR3 sequence is CASSLGRGRATEAFF. CDR3 bases: TGTGCCAGCAGCTTGGGCCGTGGCAGGGCCACTGAAGCTTTCTTT. Together with reference TRBV5-8 and TRBJ1-1, the CDR3 gives the full variable domain: EAGVTQSPTHLIKTRGQQATLRCSPISGHTSVYWYQQALGLGLQFLLWYDEGEERNRGNFPPRFSGRQFPNYSSELNVNALELEDSALYLCASSLGRGRATEAFFGQGTRLTVV.

The V call is TRBV27, the J call TRBJ1-2; TRBD1 aligns across 9 bases. Trimming removed 4 bases from V and 2 bases from J; junction bases left unmatched: 8. Per the germline V gene, CDR1 is MNHEY and CDR2 is SMNVEV (reference sequence). This CDR3 comprises 16 residues. CDR3 bases: TGTGCCAGCAGTTCACGGACAGGGGCCATCAACTATGGCTACACCTTC. Residues: CASSSRTGAINYGYTF.

The CDR3 spells CASTQGILSQSYTF. The CDR3 nucleotides are TGTGCCAGCACACAGGGGATATTGTCTCAGAGCTACACCTTC. The chain carries TRBV2 and TRBJ1-2; 7 bases are shared with TRBD1. This CDR3 has 14 residues. Trimming took 7 bases from V and 9 from J; bases not matched to a gene: 14. Germline V lookup: CDR1 SNHLY, CDR2 FYNNEI.